The T cell receptor (beta chain) described here comes from a study of liver allograft versus peripheral blood T cells. For the study at large: Blood and transplanted-liver T cell receptor repertoires from recipients were compared.

TCRdb reprocessed the reads via MiXCR and lists one record per CDR3 protein. The repertoire holds some 15,000 distinct CDR3 sequences, with roughly a fifth as singletons. CDR3 length: 15 amino acids. Germline CDR1 reads LNHDA; CDR2 reads SQIVND (reference sequence). The V and J ends lost 2 bases and 10 bases respectively, with 20 bases between them. This clonotype is judged medium-sized. The J gene is TRBJ1-1, the V gene TRBV19; D uncertain. The TCR was taken from a human patient who had a liver transplant. The graft donor may be the source of some T cells. CDR3: CASSISPPAGSGAFF. CDR3 DNA: TGTGCCAGTAGTATATCCCCCCCGGCGGGGAGTGGAGCTTTCTTT. The complete variable domain, with remaining parts taken from reference TRBV19 and TRBJ1-1, reads DGGITQSPKYLFRKEGQNVTLSCEQNLNHDAMYWYRQDPGQGLRLIYYSQIVNDFQKGDIAEGYSVSREKKESFPLTVTSAQKNPTAFYLCASSISPPAGSGAFFGQGTRLTVV.